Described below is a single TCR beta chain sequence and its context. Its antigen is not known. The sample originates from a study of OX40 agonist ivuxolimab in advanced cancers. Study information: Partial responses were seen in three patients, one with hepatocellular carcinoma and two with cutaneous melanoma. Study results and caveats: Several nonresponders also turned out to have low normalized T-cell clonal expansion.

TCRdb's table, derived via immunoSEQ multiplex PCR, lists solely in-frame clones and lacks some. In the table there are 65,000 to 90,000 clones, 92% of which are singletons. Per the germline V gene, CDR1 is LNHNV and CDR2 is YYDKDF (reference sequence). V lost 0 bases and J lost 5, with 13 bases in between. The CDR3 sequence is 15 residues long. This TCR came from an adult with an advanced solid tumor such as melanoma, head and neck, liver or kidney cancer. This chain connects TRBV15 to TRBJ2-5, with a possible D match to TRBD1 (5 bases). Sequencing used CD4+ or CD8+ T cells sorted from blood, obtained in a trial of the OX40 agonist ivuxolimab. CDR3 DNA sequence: TGTGCCACCAGCAGAGATCGCCAGGGCTTGGAGACCCAGTACTTC. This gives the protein CATSRDRQGLETQYF.